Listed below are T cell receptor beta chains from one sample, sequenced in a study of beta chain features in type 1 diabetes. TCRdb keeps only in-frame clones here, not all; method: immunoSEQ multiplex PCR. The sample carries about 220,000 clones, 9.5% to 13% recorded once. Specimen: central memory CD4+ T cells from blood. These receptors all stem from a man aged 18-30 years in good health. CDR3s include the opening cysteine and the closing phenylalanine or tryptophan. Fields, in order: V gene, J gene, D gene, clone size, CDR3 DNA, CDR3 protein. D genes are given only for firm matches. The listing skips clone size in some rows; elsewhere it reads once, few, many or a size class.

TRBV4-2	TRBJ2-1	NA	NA	TGTGCCAGCAGCCAAGATCCGGGCTCGAGCTCCTACAATGAGCAGTTCTTC	CASSQDPGSSSYNEQFF
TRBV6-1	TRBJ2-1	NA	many	TGTGCCAGCAGTGTTACTAAGGGAGTAGGTGAGCAGTTCTTC	CASSVTKGVGEQFF
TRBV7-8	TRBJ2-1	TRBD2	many	TGTGCCAGCAGCCGCGGACTAGCGGGAGACAATGAGCAGTTCTTC	CASSRGLAGDNEQFF
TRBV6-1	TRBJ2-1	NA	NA	TGTGCCAGCAGTGAAGGTGGGACATTGATCAATGAGCAGTTCTTC	CASSEGGTLINEQFF
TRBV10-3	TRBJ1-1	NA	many	TGTGCCATCAGTGGCTACAGGGATGGGGTAACTGAAGCTTTCTTT	CAISGYRDGVTEAFF
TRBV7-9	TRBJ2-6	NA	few	TGTGCCAGCAGCTTCCCCCCGAGTCTCTCTGGGGCCAACGTCCTGACTTTC	CASSFPPSLSGANVLTF
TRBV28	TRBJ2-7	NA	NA	TGTGCCAGCAGTTTCCCAGGAGCAAAAGAGCAGTACTTC	CASSFPGAKEQYF
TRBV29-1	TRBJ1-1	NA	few	TGCGGGGGGCGGGAGACTGAAGCTTTCTTT	CGGRETEAFF
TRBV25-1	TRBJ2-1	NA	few	TGTGCCAGCAGGGGGATTCTCTCCGTCGATGAGCAGTTCTTC	CASRGILSVDEQFF
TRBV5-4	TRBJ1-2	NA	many	TGTGCCAGCAGCTTGGACAGGGAGGGTGGCTACACCTTC	CASSLDREGGYTF
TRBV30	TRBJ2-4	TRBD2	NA	TGTGCCTGGAGGGTAGCGGGAGGCAACATTCAGTACTTC	CAWRVAGGNIQYF
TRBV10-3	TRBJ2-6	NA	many	TGTGCCATCAGTGAGTCACGGCCCTCTGGGGCCAACGTCCTGACTTTC	CAISESRPSGANVLTF
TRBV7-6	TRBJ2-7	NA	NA	TGTGCCAGCAGCCGTGACAGGCCCCCCTCCTACGAGCAGTACTTC	CASSRDRPPSYEQYF
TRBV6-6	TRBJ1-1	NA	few	TGTGCCAGCAGCCAATCGACGGCGAACACTGAAGCTTTCTTT	CASSQSTANTEAFF
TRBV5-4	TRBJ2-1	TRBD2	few	TGTGCCAGCAGCTTGGAACTAGCGGGATTTGGAGGCGAGCAGTTCTTC	CASSLELAGFGGEQFF
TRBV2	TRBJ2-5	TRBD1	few	TGTGCCAGCAGTCCCACCTCGACAGGGTGGACCCAGTACTTC	CASSPTSTGWTQYF
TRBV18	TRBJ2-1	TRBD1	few	TGTGCCAGCTCACCAGAGACAGGGGGCAATGAGCAGTTCTTC	CASSPETGGNEQFF
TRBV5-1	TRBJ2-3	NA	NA	TGCGCCAGCAGCATCCCGGACCCCTCCGCAGATACGCAGTATTTT	CASSIPDPSADTQYF
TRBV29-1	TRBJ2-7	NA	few	TGCAGCGCTCTCGGACTGGAGATTAGCTCCTACGAGCAGTACTTC	CSALGLEISSYEQYF
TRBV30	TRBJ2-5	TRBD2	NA	TGTGCCTGGAGGGGCGGGAGGGAGACCCAGTACTTC	CAWRGGRETQYF
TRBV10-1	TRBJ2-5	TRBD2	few	TGCGCCAGCAGTGAGTCGGTAGCGGGAGGCTGGGAGACCCAGTACTTC	CASSESVAGGWETQYF
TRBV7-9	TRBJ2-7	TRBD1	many	TGTGCCAGCAGGGCGACAGGGTTAGAGCAGTACTTC	CASRATGLEQYF
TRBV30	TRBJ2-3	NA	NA	TGTGCCTGGGAATCGGGCACAGATACGCAGTATTTT	CAWESGTDTQYF
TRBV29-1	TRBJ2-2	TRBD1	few	TGCAGCGTTCAGGGGGCGGTCACCGGGGAGCTGTTTTTT	CSVQGAVTGELFF
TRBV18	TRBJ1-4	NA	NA	TGTGCCAGCTCACCGACAACCAGGGTGGCTAATGAAAAACTGTTTTTT	CASSPTTRVANEKLFF
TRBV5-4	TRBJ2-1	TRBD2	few	TGTGCCAGCAGCTTGGAGCGGGAGAGGAGTGAGCAGTTCTTC	CASSLERERSEQFF
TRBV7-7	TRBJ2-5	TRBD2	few	TGTGCCAGCAGCGGAGAGACTAGCGGGCAGCAAGAGACCCAGTACTTC	CASSGETSGQQETQYF
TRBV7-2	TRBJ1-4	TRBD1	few	TGTGCCAGCAGCCGGGACAGGGTTGCAACTAATGAAAAACTGTTTTTT	CASSRDRVATNEKLFF
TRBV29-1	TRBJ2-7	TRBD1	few	TGCAGCGTTACCGGGACAGGGTCCTACGAGCAGTACTTC	CSVTGTGSYEQYF
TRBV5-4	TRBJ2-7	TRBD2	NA	TGTGCCAGCAGCGTGGCACTAGCGGGAGCCTACGAGCAGTACTTC	CASSVALAGAYEQYF
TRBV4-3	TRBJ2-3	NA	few	TGCGCCAGCAGCCAAGGACGGAACGGCCTCAGAGATACGCAGTATTTT	CASSQGRNGLRDTQYF
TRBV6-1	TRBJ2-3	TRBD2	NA	TGTGCCACGGGACTAGCGGCCTCGGATACGCAGTATTTT	CATGLAASDTQYF
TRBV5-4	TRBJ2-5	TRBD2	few	TGTGCCAGCAGCTTGTGGCTAGCGGGAGGGGCAGAGACCCAGTACTTC	CASSLWLAGGAETQYF
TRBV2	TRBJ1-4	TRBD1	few	TGTGCCAGCATGGCGCAAGGACAGGGGAATGAAAAACTGTTTTTT	CASMAQGQGNEKLFF
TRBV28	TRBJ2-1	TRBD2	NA	TGTGCCAGCCACCGGGGGGGAAATGAGCAGTTCTTC	CASHRGGNEQFF
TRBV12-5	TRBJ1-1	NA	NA	TGTGCTAGTGGTGCCGGGACGCCCGACACTGAAGCTTTCTTT	CASGAGTPDTEAFF
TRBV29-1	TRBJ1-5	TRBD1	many	TGCAGCGTTGCCACAGGGGGCCAGCCCCAGCATTTT	CSVATGGQPQHF
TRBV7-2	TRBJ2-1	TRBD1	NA	TGTGCCAGCAGCCTCGACAGGGGCCATGAGCAGTTCTTC	CASSLDRGHEQFF